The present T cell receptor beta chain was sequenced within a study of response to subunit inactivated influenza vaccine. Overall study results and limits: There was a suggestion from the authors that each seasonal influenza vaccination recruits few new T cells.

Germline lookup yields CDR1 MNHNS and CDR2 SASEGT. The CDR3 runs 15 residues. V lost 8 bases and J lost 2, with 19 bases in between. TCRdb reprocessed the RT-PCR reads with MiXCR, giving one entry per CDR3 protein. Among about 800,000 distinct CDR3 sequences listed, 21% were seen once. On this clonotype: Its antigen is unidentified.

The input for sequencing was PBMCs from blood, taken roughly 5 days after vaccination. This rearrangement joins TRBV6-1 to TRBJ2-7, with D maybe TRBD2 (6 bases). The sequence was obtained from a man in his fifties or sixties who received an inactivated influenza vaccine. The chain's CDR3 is CASARGNPGTYEQYF. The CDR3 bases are TGTGCCAGCGCCCGGGGGAACCCTGGAACCTACGAGCAGTACTTC.